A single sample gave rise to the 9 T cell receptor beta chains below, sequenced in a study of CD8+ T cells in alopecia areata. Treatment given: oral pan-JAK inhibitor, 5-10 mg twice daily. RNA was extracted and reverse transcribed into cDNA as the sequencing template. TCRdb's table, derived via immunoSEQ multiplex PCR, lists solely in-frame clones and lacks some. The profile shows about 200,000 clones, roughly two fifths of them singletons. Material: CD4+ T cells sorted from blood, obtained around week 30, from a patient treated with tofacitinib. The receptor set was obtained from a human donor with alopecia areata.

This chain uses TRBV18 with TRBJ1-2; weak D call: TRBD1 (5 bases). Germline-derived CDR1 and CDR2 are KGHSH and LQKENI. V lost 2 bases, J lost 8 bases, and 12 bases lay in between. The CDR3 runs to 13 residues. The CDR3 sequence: CASSPFRDEGYTF. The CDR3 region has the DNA TGTGCCAGCTCACCATTCAGGGACGAGGGCTACACCTTC.

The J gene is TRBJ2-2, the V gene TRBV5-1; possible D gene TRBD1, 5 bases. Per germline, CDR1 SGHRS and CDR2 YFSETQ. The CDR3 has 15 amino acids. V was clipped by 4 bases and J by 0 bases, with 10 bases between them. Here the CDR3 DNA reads TGCGCCAGCAGCATCATGACAGCGAACACCGGGGAGCTGTTTTTT. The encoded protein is CASSIMTANTGELFF.

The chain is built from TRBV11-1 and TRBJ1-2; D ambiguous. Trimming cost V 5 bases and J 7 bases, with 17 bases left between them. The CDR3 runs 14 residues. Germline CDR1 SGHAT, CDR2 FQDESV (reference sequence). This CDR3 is CASSPAGGGPGYTF. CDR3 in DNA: TGTGCCAGCAGCCCCGCAGGCGGAGGACCTGGCTACACCTTC.

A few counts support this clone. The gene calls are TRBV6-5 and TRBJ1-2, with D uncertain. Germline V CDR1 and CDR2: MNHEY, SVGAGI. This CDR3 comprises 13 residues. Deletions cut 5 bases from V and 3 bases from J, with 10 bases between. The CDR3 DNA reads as TGTGCCAGCAGTGACTTATACGACTATGGCTACACCTTC. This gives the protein CASSDLYDYGYTF.

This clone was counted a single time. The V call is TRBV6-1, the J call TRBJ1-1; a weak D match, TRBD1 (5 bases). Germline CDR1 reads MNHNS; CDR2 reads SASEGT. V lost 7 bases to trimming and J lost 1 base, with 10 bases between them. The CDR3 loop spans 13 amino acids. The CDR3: CASIRQRNTEAFF. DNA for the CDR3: TGTGCCAGCATTCGACAGCGGAACACTGAAGCTTTCTTT.

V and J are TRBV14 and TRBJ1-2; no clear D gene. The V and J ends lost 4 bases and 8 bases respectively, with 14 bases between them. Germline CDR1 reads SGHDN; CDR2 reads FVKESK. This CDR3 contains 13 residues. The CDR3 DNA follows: TGTGCCAGCAGCCTTCGTCTGACGCGGGGCTACACCTTC. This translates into CASSLRLTRGYTF. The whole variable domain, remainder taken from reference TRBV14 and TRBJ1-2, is EAGVTQFPSHSVIEKGQTVTLRCDPISGHDNLYWYRRVMGKEIKFLLHFVKESKQDESGMPNNRFLAERTGGTYSTLKVQPAELEDSGVYFCASSLRLTRGYTFGSGTRLTVV.

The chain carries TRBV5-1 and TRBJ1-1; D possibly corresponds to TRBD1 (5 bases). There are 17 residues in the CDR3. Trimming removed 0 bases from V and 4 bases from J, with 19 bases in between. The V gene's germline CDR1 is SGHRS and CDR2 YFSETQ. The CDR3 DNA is TGCGCCAGCAGCTTGGCTCAGGTGCCGACGGGGGGCACTGAAGCTTTCTTT. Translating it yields CASSLAQVPTGGTEAFF.

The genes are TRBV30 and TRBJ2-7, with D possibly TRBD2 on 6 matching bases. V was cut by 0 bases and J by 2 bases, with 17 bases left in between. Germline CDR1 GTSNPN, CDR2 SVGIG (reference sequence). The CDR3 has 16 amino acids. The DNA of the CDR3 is TGTGCCTGGAGTGTACATGGAGGGCAAGGGACCTACGAGCAGTACTTC. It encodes CAWSVHGGQGTYEQYF.

The CDR3, as DNA: TGTGCCACCAGCAGAGATCAATGGGAAAAACTGTTTTTT. It is translated as CATSRDQWEKLFF. The chain joins TRBV15 to TRBJ1-4; no clear D gene. The CDR3 spans 13 residues. Trimming left V 0 bases short and J 8 bases short, with 7 bases between. CDR1 and CDR2 (germline): LNHNV, YYDKDF (reference sequence).